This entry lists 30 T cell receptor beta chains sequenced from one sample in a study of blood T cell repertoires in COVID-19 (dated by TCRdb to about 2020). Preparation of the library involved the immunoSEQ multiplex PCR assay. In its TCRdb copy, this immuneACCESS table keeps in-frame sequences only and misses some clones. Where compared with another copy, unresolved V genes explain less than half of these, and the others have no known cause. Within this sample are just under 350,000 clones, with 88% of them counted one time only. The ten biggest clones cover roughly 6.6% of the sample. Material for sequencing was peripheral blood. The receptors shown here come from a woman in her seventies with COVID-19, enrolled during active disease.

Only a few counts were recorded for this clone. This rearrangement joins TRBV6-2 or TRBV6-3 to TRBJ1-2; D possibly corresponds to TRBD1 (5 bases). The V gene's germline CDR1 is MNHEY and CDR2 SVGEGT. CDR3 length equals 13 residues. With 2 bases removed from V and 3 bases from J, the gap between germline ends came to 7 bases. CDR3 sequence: CASSYRRDYGYTF. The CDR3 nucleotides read TGTGCCAGCAGTTACCGCAGGGACTATGGCTACACCTTC.

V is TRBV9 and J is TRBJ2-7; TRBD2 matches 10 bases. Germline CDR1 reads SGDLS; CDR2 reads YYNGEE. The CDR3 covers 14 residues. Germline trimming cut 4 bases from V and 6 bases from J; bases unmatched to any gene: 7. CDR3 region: CASSLSGGLGEQYF. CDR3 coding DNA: TGTGCCAGCAGCCTTAGCGGGGGGCTTGGCGAGCAGTACTTC.

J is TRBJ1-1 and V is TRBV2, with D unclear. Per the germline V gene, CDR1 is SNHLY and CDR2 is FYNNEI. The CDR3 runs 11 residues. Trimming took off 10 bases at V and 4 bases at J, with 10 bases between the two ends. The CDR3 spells CANGAGTEAFF. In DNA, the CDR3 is TGTGCCAACGGCGCGGGCACTGAAGCTTTCTTT.

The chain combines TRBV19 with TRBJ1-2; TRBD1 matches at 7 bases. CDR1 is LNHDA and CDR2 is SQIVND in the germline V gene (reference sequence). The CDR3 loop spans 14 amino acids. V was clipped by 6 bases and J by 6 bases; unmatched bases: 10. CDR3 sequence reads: CASSLDRRWDGYTF. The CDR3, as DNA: TGTGCCAGTAGCCTGGACAGGCGTTGGGATGGCTACACCTTC.

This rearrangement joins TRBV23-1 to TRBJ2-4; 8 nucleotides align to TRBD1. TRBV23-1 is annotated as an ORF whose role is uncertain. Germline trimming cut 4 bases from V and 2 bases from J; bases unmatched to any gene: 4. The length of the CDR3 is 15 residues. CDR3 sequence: CASSPTGGTKNIQYF. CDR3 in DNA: TGCGCCAGCAGTCCCACAGGGGGAACCAAAAACATTCAGTACTTC.

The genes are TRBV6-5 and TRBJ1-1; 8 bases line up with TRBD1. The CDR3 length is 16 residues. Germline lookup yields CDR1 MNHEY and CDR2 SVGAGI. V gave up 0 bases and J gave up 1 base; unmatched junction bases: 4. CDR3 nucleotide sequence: TGTGCCAGCAGTTACTCCCCGACAGGGGCGAACACTGAAGCTTTCTTT. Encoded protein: CASSYSPTGANTEAFF.

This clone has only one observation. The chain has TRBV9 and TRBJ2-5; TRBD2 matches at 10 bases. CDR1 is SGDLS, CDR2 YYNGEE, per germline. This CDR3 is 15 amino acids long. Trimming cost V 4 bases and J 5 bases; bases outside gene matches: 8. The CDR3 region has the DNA TGTGCCAGCAGCCCAGCGGGGGGGCCCCGGGAGACCCAGTACTTC. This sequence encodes CASSPAGGPRETQYF.

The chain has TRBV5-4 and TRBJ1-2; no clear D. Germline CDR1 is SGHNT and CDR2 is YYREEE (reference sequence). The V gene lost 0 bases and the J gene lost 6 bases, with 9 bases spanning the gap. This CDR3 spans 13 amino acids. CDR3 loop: CASSLATADGYTF. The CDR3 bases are TGTGCCAGCAGCTTGGCTACAGCCGATGGCTACACCTTC. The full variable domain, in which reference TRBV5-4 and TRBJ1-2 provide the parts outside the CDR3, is ETGVTQSPTHLIKTRGQQVTLRCSSQSGHNTVSWYQQALGQGPQFIFQYYREEENGRGNFPPRFSGLQFPNYSSELNVNALELDDSALYLCASSLATADGYTFGSGTRLTVV.

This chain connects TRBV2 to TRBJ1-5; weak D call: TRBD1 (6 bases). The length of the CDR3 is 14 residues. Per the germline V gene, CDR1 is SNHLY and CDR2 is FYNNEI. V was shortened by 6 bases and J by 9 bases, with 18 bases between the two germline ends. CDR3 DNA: TGTGCCAGCAGCCAGGGGCAGGGCCTTCGGCCCCAGCATTTT. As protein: CASSQGQGLRPQHF.

CDR3 protein: CASSSTGNNEKLFF. In nucleotides, the CDR3 is TGTGCCAGTAGTTCCACAGGGAATAATGAAAAACTGTTTTTT. The chain employs TRBV19 and TRBJ1-4; tentative D call: TRBD1 (6 bases). Germline V CDR1 and CDR2: LNHDA, SQIVND (reference sequence). V was cut by 5 bases and J by 4 bases, with 11 bases left in between. The CDR3 length is 14 residues. The whole variable domain, remainder taken from reference TRBV19 and TRBJ1-4, is DGGITQSPKYLFRKEGQNVTLSCEQNLNHDAMYWYRQDPGQGLRLIYYSQIVNDFQKGDIAEGYSVSREKKESFPLTVTSAQKNPTAFYLCASSSTGNNEKLFFGSGTQLSVL.

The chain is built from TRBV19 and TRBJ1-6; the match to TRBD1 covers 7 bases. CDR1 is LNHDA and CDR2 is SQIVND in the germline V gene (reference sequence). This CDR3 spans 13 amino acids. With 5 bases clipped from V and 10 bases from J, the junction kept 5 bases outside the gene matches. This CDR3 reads CASSPGQNSPLHF. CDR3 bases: TGTGCCAGTAGTCCGGGACAGAACTCACCCCTCCACTTT.

The CDR3 reads CSAAHLGEGEQFF. The CDR3 bases are TGCAGCGCCGCCCATCTCGGAGAGGGTGAGCAGTTCTTC. The chain carries TRBV29-1 and TRBJ2-1; a possible D gene is TRBD2 (5 bases). Trimming left V 7 bases short and J 9 bases short, with 19 bases between. CDR3 length equals 13 residues. From germline, CDR1 is SQVTM and CDR2 ANQGSEA.

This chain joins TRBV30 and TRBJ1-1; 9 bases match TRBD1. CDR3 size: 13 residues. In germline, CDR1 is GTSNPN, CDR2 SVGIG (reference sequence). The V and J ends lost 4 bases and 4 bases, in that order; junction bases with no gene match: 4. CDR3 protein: CAWTRQGGTEAFF. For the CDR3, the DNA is TGTGCCTGGACCCGACAGGGGGGCACTGAAGCTTTCTTT.

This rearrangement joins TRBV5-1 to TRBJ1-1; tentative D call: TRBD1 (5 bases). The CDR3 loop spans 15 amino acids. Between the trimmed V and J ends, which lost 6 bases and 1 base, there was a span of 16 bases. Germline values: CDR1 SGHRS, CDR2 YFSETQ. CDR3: CASTLINTGNTEAFF. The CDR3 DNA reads TGCGCCAGCACCTTAATCAATACAGGGAACACTGAAGCTTTCTTT.

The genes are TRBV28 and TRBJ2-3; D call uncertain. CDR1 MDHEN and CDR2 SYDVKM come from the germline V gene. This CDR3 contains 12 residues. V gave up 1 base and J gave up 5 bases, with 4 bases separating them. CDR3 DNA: TGTGCCAGCAGTTTATACGGAGATACGCAGTATTTT. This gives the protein CASSLYGDTQYF. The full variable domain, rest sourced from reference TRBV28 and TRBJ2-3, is DVKVTQSSRYLVKRTGEKVFLECVQDMDHENMFWYRQDPGLGLRLIYFSYDVKMKEKGDIPEGYSVSREKKERFSLILESASTNQTSMYLCASSLYGDTQYFGPGTRLTVL.

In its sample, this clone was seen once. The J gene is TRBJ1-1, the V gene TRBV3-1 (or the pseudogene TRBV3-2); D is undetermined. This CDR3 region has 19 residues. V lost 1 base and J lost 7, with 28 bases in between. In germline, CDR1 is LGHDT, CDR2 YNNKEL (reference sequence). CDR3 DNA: TGTGCCAGCAGCCAAGTAACGGGGAAGTACAGTAGGAAAATCGATGAAGCTTTCTTT. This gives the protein CASSQVTGKYSRKIDEAFF.

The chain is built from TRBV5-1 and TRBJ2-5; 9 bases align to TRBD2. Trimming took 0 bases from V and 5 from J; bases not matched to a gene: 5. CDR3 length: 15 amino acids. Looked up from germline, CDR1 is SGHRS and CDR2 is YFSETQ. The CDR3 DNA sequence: TGCGCCAGCAGCTTGGGGTCTAGCGGGGCGGAGACCCAGTACTTC. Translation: CASSLGSSGAETQYF.

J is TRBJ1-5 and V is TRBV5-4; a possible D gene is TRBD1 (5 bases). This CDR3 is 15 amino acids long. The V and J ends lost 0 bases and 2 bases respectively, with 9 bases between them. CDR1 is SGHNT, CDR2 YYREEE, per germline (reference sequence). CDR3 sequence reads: CASSLAGSGNQPQHF. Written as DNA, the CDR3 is TGTGCCAGCAGCTTGGCAGGGTCTGGCAATCAGCCCCAGCATTTT.

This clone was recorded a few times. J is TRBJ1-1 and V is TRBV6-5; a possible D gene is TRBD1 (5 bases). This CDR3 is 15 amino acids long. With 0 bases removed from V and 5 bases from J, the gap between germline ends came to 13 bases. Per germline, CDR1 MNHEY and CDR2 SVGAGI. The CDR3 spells CASSYSPQGGTEAFF. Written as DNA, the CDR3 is TGTGCCAGCAGTTACTCCCCCCAGGGAGGGACTGAAGCTTTCTTT.

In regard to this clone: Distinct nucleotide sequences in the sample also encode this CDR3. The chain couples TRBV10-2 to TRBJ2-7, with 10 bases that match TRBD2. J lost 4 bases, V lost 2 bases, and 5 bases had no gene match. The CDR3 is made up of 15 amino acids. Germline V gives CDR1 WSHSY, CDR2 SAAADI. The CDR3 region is CASSERLAGLYEQYF. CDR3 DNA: TGCGCCAGCAGTGAGAGACTAGCGGGCTTATACGAGCAGTACTTC.

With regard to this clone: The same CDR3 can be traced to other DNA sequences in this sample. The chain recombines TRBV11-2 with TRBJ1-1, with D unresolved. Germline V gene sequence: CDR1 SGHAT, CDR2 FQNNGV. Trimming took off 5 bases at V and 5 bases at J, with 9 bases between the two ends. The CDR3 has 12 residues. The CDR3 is CASSLSGTEAFF. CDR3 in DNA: TGTGCCAGCAGCCTCTCGGGGACTGAAGCTTTCTTT.

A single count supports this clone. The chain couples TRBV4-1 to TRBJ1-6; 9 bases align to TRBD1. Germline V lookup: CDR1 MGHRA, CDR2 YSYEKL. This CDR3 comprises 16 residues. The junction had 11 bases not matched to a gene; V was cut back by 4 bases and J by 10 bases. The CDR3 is CASSLADTDRGSPLHF. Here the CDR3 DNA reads TGCGCCAGCAGCCTAGCTGATACGGACAGGGGATCACCCCTCCACTTT.

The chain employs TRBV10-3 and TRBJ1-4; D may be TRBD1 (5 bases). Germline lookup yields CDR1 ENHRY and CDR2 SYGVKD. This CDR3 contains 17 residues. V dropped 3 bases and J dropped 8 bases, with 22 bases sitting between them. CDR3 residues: CAISDHTIRTTEEKLFF. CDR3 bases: TGTGCCATCAGTGACCACACTATTAGGACGACAGAGGAAAAACTGTTTTTT.

The DNA for the CDR3 is TGTGCCACCAGTGCCAGGGCTTCCAGCTCCTACAATGAGCAGTTCTTC. Its protein product is CATSARASSSYNEQFF. The chain couples TRBV24-1 to TRBJ2-1; D is possibly TRBD1 (5 bases). Per the germline V gene, CDR1 is KGHDR and CDR2 is SFDVKD. The ends were cut back, 5 bases at V and 0 bases at J, with 13 bases in the middle. This CDR3 spans 16 amino acids.

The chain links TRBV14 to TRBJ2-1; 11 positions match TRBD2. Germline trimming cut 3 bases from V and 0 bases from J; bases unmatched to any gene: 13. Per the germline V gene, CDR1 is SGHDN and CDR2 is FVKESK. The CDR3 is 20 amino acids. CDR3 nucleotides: TGTGCCAGCAGCCATACTTGGGGTAGCGGGGGGGATAGCTCCTACAATGAGCAGTTCTTC. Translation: CASSHTWGSGGDSSYNEQFF.

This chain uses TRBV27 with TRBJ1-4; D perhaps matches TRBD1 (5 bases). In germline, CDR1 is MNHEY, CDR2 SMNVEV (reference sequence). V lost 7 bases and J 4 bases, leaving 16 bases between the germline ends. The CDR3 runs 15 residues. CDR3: CASTFTGGVNEKLFF. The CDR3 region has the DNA TGTGCCAGCACCTTCACCGGGGGGGTTAATGAAAAACTGTTTTTT.

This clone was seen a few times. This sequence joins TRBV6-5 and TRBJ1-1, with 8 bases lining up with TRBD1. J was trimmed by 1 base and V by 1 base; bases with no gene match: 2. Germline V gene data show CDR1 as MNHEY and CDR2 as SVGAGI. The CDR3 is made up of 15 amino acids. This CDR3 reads CASSYFGTGNTEAFF. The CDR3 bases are TGTGCCAGCAGTTACTTCGGGACAGGGAACACTGAAGCTTTCTTT.

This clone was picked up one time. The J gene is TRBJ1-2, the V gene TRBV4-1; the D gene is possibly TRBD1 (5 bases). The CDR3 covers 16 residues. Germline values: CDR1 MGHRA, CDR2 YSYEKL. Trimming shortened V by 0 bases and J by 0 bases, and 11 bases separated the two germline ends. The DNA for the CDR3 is TGCGCCAGCAGCCAAGATCTGTCAGGGTCTAACTATGGCTACACCTTC. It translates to CASSQDLSGSNYGYTF.

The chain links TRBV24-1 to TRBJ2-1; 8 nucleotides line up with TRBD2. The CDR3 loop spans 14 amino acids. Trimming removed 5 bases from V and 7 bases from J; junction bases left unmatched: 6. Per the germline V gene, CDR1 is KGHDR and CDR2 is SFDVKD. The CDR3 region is CATSVRGGGNEQFF. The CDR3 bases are TGTGCCACCAGTGTACGGGGGGGCGGGAATGAGCAGTTCTTC.

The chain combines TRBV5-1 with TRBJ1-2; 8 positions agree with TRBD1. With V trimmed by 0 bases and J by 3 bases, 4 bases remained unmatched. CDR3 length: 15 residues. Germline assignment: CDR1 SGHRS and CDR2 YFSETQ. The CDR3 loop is CASSLDQGAYYGYTF. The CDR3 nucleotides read TGCGCCAGCAGCTTGGATCAGGGGGCCTACTATGGCTACACCTTC.